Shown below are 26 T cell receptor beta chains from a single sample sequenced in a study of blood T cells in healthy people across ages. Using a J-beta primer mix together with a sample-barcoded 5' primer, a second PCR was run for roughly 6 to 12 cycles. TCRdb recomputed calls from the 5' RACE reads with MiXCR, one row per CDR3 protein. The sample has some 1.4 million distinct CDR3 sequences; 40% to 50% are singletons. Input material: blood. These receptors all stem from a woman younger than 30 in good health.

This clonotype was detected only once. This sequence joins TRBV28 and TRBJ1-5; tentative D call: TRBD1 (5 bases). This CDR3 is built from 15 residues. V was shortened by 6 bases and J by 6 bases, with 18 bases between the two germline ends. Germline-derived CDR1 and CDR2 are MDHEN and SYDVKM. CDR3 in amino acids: CASRLQAPEGQPQHF. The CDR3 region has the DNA TGTGCCAGCAGGTTACAGGCCCCTGAGGGTCAGCCCCAGCATTTT. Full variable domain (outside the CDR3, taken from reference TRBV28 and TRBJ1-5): DVKVTQSSRYLVKRTGEKVFLECVQDMDHENMFWYRQDPGLGLRLIYFSYDVKMKEKGDIPEGYSVSREKKERFSLILESASTNQTSMYLCASRLQAPEGQPQHFGDGTRLSIL.

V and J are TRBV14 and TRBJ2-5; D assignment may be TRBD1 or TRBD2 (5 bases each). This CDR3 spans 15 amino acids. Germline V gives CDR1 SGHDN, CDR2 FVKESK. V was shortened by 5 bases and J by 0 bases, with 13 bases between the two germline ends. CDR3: CASSSRDRYQETQYF. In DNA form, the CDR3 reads TGTGCCAGCAGCTCTCGGGACCGCTACCAAGAGACCCAGTACTTC.

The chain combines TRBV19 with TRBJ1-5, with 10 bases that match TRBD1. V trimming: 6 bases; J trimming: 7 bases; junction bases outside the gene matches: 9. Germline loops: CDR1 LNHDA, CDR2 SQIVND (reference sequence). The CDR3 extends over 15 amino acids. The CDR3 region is CASSPGQGERQPQHF. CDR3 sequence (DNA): TGTGCCAGTAGCCCTGGACAGGGGGAAAGGCAGCCCCAGCATTTT.

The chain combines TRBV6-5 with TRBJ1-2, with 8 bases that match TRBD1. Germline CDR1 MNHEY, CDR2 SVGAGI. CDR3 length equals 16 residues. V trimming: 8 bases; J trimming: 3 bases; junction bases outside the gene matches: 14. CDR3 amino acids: CASGTQGAIPYYGYTF. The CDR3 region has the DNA TGTGCCAGCGGAACCCAGGGGGCTATCCCCTACTATGGCTACACCTTC.

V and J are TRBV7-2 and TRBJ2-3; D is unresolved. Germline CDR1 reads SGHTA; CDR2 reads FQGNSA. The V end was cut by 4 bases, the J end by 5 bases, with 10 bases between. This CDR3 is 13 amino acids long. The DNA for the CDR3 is TGTGCCAGCAGCTCCCCCCTCTTAGATACGCAGTATTTT. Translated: CASSSPLLDTQYF. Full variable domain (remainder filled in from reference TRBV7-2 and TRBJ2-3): GAGVSQSPSNKVTEKGKDVELRCDPISGHTALYWYRQSLGQGLEFLIYFQGNSAPDKSGLPSDRFSAERTGGSVSTLTIQRTQQEDSAVYLCASSSPLLDTQYFGPGTRLTVL.

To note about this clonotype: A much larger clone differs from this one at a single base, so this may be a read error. The chain's CDR3 is CASSSSSGRNYEQYF. In nucleotides, the CDR3 is TGTGCCAGCAGTTCTTCTAGCGGGAGGAACTACGAGCAGTACTTC. The V and J genes are TRBV12-3 or TRBV12-4 and TRBJ2-4; 11 positions agree with TRBD2. The J call is doubtful: the DNA matches TRBJ2-7 better. This CDR3 has 15 amino acids.

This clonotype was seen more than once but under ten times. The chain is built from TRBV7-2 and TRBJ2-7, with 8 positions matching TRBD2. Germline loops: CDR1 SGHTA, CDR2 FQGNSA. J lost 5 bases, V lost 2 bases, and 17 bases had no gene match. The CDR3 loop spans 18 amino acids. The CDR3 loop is CASSLPPTSAVLRNEQYF. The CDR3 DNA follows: TGTGCCAGCAGCTTACCCCCGACTAGCGCGGTGCTCAGGAACGAGCAGTACTTC.

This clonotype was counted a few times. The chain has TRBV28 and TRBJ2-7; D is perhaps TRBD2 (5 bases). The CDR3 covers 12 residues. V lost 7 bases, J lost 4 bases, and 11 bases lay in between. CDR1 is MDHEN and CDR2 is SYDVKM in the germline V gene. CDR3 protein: CASNSGMYEQYF. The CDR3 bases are TGTGCCAGCAATTCGGGGATGTACGAGCAGTACTTC.

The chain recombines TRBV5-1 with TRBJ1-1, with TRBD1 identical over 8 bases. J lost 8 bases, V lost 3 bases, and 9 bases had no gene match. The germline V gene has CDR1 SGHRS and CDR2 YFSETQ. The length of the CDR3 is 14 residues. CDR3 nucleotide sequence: TGCGCCAGCAGCTGGGGGAGACAGGGGAGAGAAGCTTTCTTT. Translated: CASSWGRQGREAFF.

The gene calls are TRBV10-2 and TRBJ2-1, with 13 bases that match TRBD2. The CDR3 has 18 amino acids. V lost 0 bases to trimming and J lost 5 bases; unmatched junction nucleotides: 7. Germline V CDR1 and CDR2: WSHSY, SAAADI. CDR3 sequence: CASSESTSGRIFDNEQFF. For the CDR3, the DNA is TGCGCCAGCAGTGAGTCGACTAGCGGGAGGATTTTCGACAATGAGCAGTTCTTC.

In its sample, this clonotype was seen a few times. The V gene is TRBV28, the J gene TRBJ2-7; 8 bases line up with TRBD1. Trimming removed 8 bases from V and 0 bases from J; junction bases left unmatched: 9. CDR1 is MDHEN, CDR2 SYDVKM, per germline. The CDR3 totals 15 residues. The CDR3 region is CASLPGQGFSYEQYF. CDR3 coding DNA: TGTGCCAGCCTCCCTGGACAGGGATTCTCCTACGAGCAGTACTTC. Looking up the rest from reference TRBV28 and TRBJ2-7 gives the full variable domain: DVKVTQSSRYLVKRTGEKVFLECVQDMDHENMFWYRQDPGLGLRLIYFSYDVKMKEKGDIPEGYSVSREKKERFSLILESASTNQTSMYLCASLPGQGFSYEQYFGPGTRLTVT.

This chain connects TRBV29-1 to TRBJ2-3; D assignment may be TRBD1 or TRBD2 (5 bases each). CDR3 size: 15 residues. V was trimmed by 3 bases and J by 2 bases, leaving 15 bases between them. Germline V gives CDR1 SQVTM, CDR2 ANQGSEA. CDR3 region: CSVEGEQRFTDTQYF. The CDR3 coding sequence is TGCAGCGTTGAGGGGGAACAGAGATTCACAGATACGCAGTATTTT.

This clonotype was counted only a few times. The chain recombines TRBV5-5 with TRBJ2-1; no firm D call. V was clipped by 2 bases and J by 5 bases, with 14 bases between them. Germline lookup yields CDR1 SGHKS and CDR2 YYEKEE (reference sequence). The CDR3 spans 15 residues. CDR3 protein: CASSFSGALNNEQFF. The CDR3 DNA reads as TGTGCCAGCAGCTTCTCCGGCGCACTGAACAATGAGCAGTTCTTC.

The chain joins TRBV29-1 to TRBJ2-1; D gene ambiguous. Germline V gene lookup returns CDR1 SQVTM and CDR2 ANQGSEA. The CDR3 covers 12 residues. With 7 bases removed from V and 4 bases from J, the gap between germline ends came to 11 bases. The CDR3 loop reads CSALVTYNEQFF. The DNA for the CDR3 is TGCAGCGCCCTAGTTACGTACAATGAGCAGTTCTTC.

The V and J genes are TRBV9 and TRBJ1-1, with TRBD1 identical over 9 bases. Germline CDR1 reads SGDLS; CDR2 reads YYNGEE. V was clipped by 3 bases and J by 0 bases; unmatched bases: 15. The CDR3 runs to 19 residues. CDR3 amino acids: CASSAALDYRGRVNTEAFF. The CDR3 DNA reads TGTGCCAGCAGCGCCGCTCTTGACTACAGGGGGCGAGTGAACACTGAAGCTTTCTTT.

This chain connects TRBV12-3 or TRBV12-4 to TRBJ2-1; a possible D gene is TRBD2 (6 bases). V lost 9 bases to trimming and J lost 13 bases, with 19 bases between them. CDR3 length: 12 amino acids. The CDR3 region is CASLGGRQVQFF. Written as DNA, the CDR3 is TGTGCCAGTTTGGGGGGACGCCAAGTCCAGTTCTTC.

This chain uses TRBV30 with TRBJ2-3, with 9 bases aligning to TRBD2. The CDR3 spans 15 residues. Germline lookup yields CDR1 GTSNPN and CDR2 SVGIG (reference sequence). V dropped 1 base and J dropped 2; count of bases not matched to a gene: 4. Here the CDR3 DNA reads TGTGCCTGGAGTGCCGGGACTAGCTACACAGATACGCAGTATTTT. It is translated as CAWSAGTSYTDTQYF.

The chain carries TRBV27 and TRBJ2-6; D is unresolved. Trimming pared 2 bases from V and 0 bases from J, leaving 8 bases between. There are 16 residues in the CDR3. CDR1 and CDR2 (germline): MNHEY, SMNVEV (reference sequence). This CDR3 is CASSLRSGSGANVLTF. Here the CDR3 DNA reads TGTGCCAGCAGTTTAAGATCCGGCTCTGGGGCCAACGTCCTGACTTTC.

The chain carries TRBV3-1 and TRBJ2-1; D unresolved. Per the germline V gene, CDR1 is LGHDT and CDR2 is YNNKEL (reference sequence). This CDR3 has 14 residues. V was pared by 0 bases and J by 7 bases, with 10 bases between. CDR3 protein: CASSQDYFRNEQFF. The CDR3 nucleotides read TGTGCCAGCAGCCAAGACTACTTCCGGAATGAGCAGTTCTTC.

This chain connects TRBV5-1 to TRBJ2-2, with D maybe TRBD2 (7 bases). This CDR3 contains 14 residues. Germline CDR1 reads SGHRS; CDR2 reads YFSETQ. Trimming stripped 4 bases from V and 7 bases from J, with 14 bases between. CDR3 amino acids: CASSGGALNGELFF. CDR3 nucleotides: TGCGCCAGCAGCGGGGGGGCTCTCAACGGGGAGCTGTTTTTT.

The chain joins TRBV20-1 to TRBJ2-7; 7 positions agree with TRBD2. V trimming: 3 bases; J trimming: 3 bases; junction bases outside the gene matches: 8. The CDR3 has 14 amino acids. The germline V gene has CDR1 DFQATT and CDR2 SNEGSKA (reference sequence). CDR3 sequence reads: CSASIEAGVYEQYF. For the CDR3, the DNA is TGCAGTGCTAGTATTGAGGCGGGAGTCTACGAGCAGTACTTC.

The CDR3 reads CASTTTLGNTIYF. In DNA, the CDR3 is TGTGCCAGCACGACTACTCTGGGAAACACCATATATTTT. The genes are TRBV25-1 and TRBJ1-3; no clear D. CDR1 is MGHDK, CDR2 SYGVNS, per germline. This CDR3 is built from 13 residues. Between the trimmed V and J ends, which lost 7 bases and 4 bases, there was a span of 11 bases.

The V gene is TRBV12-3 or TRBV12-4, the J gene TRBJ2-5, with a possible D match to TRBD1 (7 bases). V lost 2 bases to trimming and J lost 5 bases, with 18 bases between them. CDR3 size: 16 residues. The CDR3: CASSLSGRRGQETQYF. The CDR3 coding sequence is TGTGCCAGCAGTTTATCCGGCAGGAGGGGGCAGGAGACCCAGTACTTC.

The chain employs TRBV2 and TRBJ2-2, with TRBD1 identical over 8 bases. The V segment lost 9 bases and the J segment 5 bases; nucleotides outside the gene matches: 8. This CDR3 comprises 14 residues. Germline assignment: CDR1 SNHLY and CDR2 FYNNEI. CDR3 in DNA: TGTGCCAGGTCCGGGACAGGCGGAACCGGGGAGCTGTTTTTT. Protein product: CARSGTGGTGELFF.

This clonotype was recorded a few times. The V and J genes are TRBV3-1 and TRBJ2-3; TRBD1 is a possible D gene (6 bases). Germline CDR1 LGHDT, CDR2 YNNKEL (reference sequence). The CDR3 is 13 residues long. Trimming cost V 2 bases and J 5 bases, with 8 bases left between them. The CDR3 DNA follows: TGTGCCAGCAGCCAAAGAGGGGGAGATACGCAGTATTTT. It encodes CASSQRGGDTQYF.

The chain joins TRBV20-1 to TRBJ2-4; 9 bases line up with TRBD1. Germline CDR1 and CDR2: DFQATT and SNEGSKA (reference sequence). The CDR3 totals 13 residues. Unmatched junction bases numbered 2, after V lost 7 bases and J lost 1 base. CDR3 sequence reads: CSVGTGAKNIQYF. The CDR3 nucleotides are TGCAGTGTAGGGACAGGGGCCAAAAACATTCAGTACTTC.